Following are 10 T cell receptor beta chains from one sample sequenced in a study of human T cells and chemical hapten exposure (dated by TCRdb to about 2021). Libraries came from RACE. The run used a NextSeq 500. TCRdb reworked the public reads: Q25 trimming with fastp, MiXCR clone assembly, productive beta chains retained. Identical CDR3 proteins give one entry, which carries the most common genes and DNA. The sample profile shows roughly 180,000 distinct CDR3 sequences; around 15% of them were found once. Of the sample, 1.7% falls within the top ten clones. Interpreted using the paper, the time point label stands for: patch test 1, 2 weeks after DPC sensitization. The treatment or condition label, read with the paper, signifies: therapeutic diphenylcyclopropenone sensitization with weekly scalp DPC. The material was whole blood, obtained in connection with sensitization to the hapten diphenylcyclopropenone (DPC). Receptors were obtained from a woman in her twenties or thirties with alopecia areata. Some clones in this sample may be carry-over from other donors' samples.

The V and J genes are TRBV29-1 and TRBJ1-2; D not resolved. This CDR3 is 13 amino acids long. V was pared by 7 bases and J by 3 bases, with 15 bases between. Per germline, CDR1 SQVTM and CDR2 ANQGSEA. The CDR3 region is CSAGKAGDYGYTF. The DNA of the CDR3 is TGCAGCGCCGGTAAGGCCGGCGACTATGGCTACACCTTC.

CDR3 coding DNA: TGTGCCAGCAGACTAGACAGGGTACACGGCGAGCAGTACTTC. Its protein product is CASRLDRVHGEQYF. The chain has TRBV12-3 or TRBV12-4 and TRBJ2-7; 7 positions match TRBD1. The CDR3 length is 14 residues. With 6 bases clipped from V and 6 bases from J, the junction kept 11 bases outside the gene matches.

This clonotype has just a few counts. This chain connects TRBV21-1 to TRBJ2-7; TRBD1 is the table's D call, not checked against the DNA. TRBV21-1 is given as a pseudogene. The CDR3 extends over 16 amino acids. The CDR3 here is CASSSDRAGGIHEQYF. The CDR3 DNA reads TGTGCCAGCAGCTCGGATCGGGCAGGGGGTATCCACGAGCAGTACTTC.

The chain links TRBV9 to TRBJ2-3; tentative D call: TRBD2 (5 bases). Germline CDR1 reads SGDLS; CDR2 reads YYNGEE. CDR3 size: 15 residues. Trimming took off 2 bases at V and 4 bases at J, with 14 bases between the two ends. The CDR3, as DNA: TGTGCCAGCAGCGTGGACTCCCCGGCCGCAGATACGCAGTATTTT. Translation gives CASSVDSPAADTQYF.

Only a few counts were recorded for this clonotype. V and J are TRBV6-5 and TRBJ2-1; D may be TRBD2 (6 bases). Trimming cost V 4 bases and J 8 bases, with 12 bases left between them. This CDR3 contains 13 residues. Per the germline V gene, CDR1 is MNHEY and CDR2 is SVGAGI. This CDR3 reads CASSSTSFHEQFF. CDR3 nucleotide sequence: TGTGCCAGCAGTTCGACTAGTTTCCATGAGCAGTTCTTC.

Only a few counts were recorded for this clonotype. V usage is TRBV5-4 and J usage is TRBJ2-1; the D is unclear. Per the germline V gene, CDR1 is SGHNT and CDR2 is YYREEE (reference sequence). Trimming removed 4 bases at V and 9 bases at J, with 17 bases between. The CDR3 is made up of 14 amino acids. CDR3 in amino acids: CASSRLGPRVEQFF. The DNA for the CDR3 is TGTGCCAGCAGCCGATTGGGCCCCCGAGTTGAGCAGTTCTTC.

This clonotype was seen at least ten times. This chain links TRBV7-9 with TRBJ1-3; D not resolved. Germline V lookup: CDR1 SEHNR, CDR2 FQNEAQ (reference sequence). This CDR3 has 14 amino acids. Trimming cost V 6 bases and J 5 bases, with 14 bases left between them. The CDR3 here is CASSDGRRRNTIYF. DNA of the CDR3: TGTGCCAGCAGTGACGGCCGGCGTCGAAACACCATATATTTT.

The chain links TRBV6-5 to TRBJ1-5, with D possibly matching TRBD1 (5 bases). Germline values: CDR1 MNHEY, CDR2 SVGAGI. The ends were cut back, 6 bases at V and 1 base at J, with 10 bases in the middle. The CDR3 runs 14 residues. The CDR3 region is CASSHQGSNQPQHF. The CDR3 nucleotides read TGTGCCAGCAGCCACCAGGGAAGCAATCAGCCCCAGCATTTT.

Ten or more counts support this clonotype. The chain joins TRBV6-6 to TRBJ1-1, with 8 bases fitting TRBD1. V was clipped by 0 bases and J by 4 bases; unmatched bases: 13. Germline V gene sequence: CDR1 MNHNY, CDR2 SVGAGI (reference sequence). This CDR3 contains 18 residues. CDR3 amino acids: CASSYSRGQGIHITEAFF. DNA of the CDR3: TGTGCCAGCAGTTACTCGAGAGGACAGGGAATTCATATCACTGAAGCTTTCTTT.

This clonotype turned up a few times. The chain links TRBV7-6 to TRBJ2-6; D uncertain. V lost 4 bases, J lost 0 bases, and 13 bases lay in between. Germline CDR1 reads SGHVS; CDR2 reads FNYEAQ. The CDR3 extends over 17 amino acids. The DNA for the CDR3 is TGTGCCAGCAGCTCAAAGACTTCCAGCTCTGGGGCCAACGTCCTGACTTTC. Its protein product is CASSSKTSSSGANVLTF. Together with reference TRBV7-6 and TRBJ2-6, the CDR3 gives the full variable domain: GAGVSQSPRYKVTKRGQDVALRCDPISGHVSLYWYRQALGQGPEFLTYFNYEAQQDKSGLPNDRFSAERPEGSISTLTIQRTEQRDSAMYRCASSSKTSSSGANVLTFGAGSRLTVL.